The T cell receptor beta chain described here comes from a study of T-cell memory formation after mild COVID-19. The overall study: TCR clusters showed largely donor specificity.

Comment on this clonotype: Antigen specificity is unknown.

In TCRdb, the 5' RACE reads were re-called with MiXCR into one record per CDR3 protein. Among 240,000 or so distinct CDR3 sequences listed, around 10% were seen once. The germline V and J ends were trimmed by 6 bases and 7 bases, with 15 bases remaining between them. Germline V gives CDR1 MNHEY, CDR2 SMNVEV (reference sequence). This CDR3 contains 13 residues. Notes on the study in general: Clones shrinking between day 15 and 85 showed a balanced CD4/CD8 split, and those that grew later tilted toward CD4+. Within pre-infection memory, some responding clones were found, suggesting cross-reactive memory joined. Largely, contracting CD4+ clones fell within CM and EM, and contracting CD8+ clones within EMRA.

V is TRBV27 and J is TRBJ1-2; D is unclear. Material: PBMCs or a T cell subset sorted from them (not recorded which). This TCR was sampled from a man younger than 30 who had mild COVID-19 (a few samples of this study predate the infection). Cell type and time point are not known. DNA of the CDR3: TGTGCCAGCAGGACCACGGAACCCCGTGGCTACACCTTC. Its translation: CASRTTEPRGYTF.